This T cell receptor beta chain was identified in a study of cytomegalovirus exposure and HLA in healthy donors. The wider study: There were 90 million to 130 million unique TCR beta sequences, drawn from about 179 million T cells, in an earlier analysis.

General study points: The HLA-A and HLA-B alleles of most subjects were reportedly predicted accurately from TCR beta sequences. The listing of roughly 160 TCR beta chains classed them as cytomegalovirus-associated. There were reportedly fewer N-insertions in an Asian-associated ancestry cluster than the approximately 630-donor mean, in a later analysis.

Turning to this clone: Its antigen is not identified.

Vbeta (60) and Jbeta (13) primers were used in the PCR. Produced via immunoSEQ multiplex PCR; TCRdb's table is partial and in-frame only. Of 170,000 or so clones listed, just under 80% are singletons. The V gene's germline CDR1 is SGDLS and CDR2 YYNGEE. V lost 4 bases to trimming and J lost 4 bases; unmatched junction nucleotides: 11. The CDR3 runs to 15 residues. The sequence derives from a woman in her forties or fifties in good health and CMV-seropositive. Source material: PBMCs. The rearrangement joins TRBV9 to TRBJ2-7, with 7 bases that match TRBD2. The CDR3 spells CASSSTPASGYEQYF. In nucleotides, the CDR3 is TGTGCCAGCAGCTCCACCCCGGCTAGCGGTTACGAGCAGTACTTC.